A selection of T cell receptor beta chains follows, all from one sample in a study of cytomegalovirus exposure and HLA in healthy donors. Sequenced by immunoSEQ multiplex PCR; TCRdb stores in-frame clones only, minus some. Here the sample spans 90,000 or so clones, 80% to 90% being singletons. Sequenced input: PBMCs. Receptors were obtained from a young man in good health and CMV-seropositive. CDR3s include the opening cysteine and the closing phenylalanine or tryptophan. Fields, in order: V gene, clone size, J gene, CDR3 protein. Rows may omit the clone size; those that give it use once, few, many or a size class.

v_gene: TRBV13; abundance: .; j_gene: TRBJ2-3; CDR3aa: CASTLSTRGGDTQYF
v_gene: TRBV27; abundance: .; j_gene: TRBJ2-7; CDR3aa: CASSPPPGLAGGSNEQYF
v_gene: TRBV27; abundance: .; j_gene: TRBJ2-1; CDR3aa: CASSLTRTGELSYNEQFF
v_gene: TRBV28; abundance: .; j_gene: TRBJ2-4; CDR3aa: CASSLRGPQYF
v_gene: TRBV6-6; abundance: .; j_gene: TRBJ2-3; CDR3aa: CASRYGQNTDTQYF
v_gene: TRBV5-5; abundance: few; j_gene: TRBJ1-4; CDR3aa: CASSLWRGLDEKLFF
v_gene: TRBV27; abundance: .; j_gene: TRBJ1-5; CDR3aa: CASSWTGTNQPQHF
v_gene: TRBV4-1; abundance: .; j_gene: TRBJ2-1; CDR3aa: CASSQYVDSPRREQFF
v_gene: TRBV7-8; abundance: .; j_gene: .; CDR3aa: CASRRDTYEQYF
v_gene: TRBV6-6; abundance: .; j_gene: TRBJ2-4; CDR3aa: CASSSTSGSRPNIQYF
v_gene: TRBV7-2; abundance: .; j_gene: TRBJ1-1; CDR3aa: CASSSDRLNTEAFF
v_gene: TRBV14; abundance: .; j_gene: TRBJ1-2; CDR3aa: CASSQMDSGYGYTF
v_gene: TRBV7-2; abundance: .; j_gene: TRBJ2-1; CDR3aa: CASSLVQGALDEQFF
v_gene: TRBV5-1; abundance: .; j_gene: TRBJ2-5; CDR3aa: CASSLRAGGPAPHKETQYF
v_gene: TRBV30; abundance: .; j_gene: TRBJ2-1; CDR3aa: CAWSVILRGGQFF
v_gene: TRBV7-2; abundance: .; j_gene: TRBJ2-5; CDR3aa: CASSLGWGQAVGGETQYF
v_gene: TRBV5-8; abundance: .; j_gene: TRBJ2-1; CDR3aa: CASSRGADEQFF
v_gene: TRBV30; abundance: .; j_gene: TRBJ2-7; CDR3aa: CAGKRFGGDEQYF
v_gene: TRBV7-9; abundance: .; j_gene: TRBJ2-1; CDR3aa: CASEGNEQFF
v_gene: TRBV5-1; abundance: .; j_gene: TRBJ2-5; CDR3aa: CASSPGTAQETQYF
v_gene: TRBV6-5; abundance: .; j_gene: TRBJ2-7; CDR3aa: CASSSRGLATAYEQYF
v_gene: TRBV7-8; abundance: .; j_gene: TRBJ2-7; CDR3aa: CASSKGWDSSYEQYF
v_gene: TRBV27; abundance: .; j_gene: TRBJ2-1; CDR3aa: CASSPGVADNEQFF
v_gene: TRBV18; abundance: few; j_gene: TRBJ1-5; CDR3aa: CASSPDTGLPSNQPQHF
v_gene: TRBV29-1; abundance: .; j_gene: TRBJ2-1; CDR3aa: CSDRHGLVWGGEQFF
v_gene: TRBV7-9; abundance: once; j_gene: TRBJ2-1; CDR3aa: CASSLEGGIGDEQFF